The T cell receptor (beta chain) under discussion was sequenced for a study of tumor T cells in aggressive B-cell lymphoma. Sequencing was performed with immunoSEQ multiplex PCR; in TCRdb, only in-frame clones are kept and a portion is missing. Of 8,500 to 14,000 clones in the sample, approximately 89% were seen once. V lost 0 bases and J lost 5, with 11 bases in between. The germline V gene encodes CDR1 SGHRS and CDR2 YFSETQ. The CDR3 has 15 amino acids. Source material: tumor tissue. The source is an adult with diffuse large B cell lymphoma. The V and J genes are TRBV5-1 and TRBJ1-4; D is possibly TRBD1 (6 bases). This CDR3 reads CASSLEGQRNEKLFF. The CDR3, as DNA: TGCGCCAGCAGCTTGGAGGGACAACGGAATGAAAAACTGTTTTTT.